This T cell receptor (beta chain) originates from a study of T cells in Graves' hyperthyroidism and ophthalmopathy. Hyperthyroidism in the patients, aged 18 to 65, was newly diagnosed and under 2 months in duration. General study results and limits: Most thyroid clonotypes expanded above 0.001 appeared in blood too.

This clonotype was seen a single time. Its antigen is unidentified. RNA transcripts provided the source from which TCR beta CDR3 regions were amplified. First-round RT-PCR of the TCR CDR3 relied on the HTBI primer set. TCRdb processed the multiplex PCR reads anew with MiXCR; each CDR3 protein has one entry. The table lists 200,000 or so distinct CDR3 sequences, around 16% of them singletons, with 53% in the top ten. The receptor's source is a woman between 50 and 59 years old with Graves' hyperthyroidism. Sequenced input: blood.

The CDR3 nucleotides are TGCAGTGCCTGGGCTAGCGGGAGGAGTCCCTACAATGAGCAGTTCTTC. Amino acid sequence: CSAWASGRSPYNEQFF. The J gene is TRBJ2-1, the V gene TRBV20-1; 11 bases map to TRBD2. The ends lost 6 bases at V and 2 bases at J; junction bases unmatched: 9. Germline values: CDR1 DFQATT, CDR2 SNEGSKA (reference sequence). This CDR3 contains 16 residues.